This TCR beta chain was identified in a study of blood T cell repertoires in COVID-19. Assay: immunoSEQ multiplex PCR; the TCRdb copy retains only in-frame clones and omits some. The table shows about 6,600 clones, with about 88% occurring only once. The CDR3 is made up of 14 amino acids. Germline V CDR1 and CDR2: SQVTM, ANQGSEA. The receptor comes from a human donor in a cohort sampled during active COVID-19. The donor label of this sample is uncertain. The chain couples TRBV29-1 to TRBJ2-2; D may be TRBD1 (6 bases). The sequencing sample was made of peripheral blood. CDR3: CNTYGQSNTGELFF. The DNA for the CDR3 is TGCAACACATACGGACAGTCGAACACCGGGGAGCTGTTTTTT.